The 23 T cell receptor beta chains below were found in one sample sequenced in a study of T cells in Graves' hyperthyroidism and ophthalmopathy. There were TCR beta CDR3 regions amplified from RNA transcripts. First-round RT-PCR targeting the TCR CDR3 was performed with the HTBI primer set. Each CDR3 protein gets one entry after TCRdb re-called the multiplex PCR reads with MiXCR. The sample records just under 750,000 distinct CDR3 sequences, about a third being singletons. The sequenced material came from blood. The receptor set was obtained from a woman between 40 and 55 years old with Graves' hyperthyroidism.

This clonotype was detected ten times or more. The rearrangement uses TRBV25-1 and TRBJ1-2; possibly TRBD1 for D (5 bases). Germline V gene sequence: CDR1 MGHDK, CDR2 SYGVNS. The length of the CDR3 is 16 residues. V dropped 3 bases and J dropped 2 bases, with 16 bases sitting between them. The CDR3 sequence is CASSEGGRRLNYGYTF. CDR3 nucleotide sequence: TGTGCCAGCAGTGAGGGGGGAAGACGGTTGAACTATGGCTACACCTTC.

This clonotype was recorded many times. The chain has TRBV20-1 and TRBJ1-1, with D uncertain. Trimming pared 5 bases from V and 1 base from J, leaving 5 bases between. CDR1 and CDR2 (germline): DFQATT, SNEGSKA (reference sequence). This CDR3 comprises 11 residues. CDR3 DNA: TGCAGTGCTCGACAGAACACTGAAGCTTTCTTT. Translated, it gives CSARQNTEAFF.

This clonotype has a count of ten or more. The chain employs TRBV12-3 or TRBV12-4 and TRBJ1-6; no reliable D call. V dropped 6 bases and J dropped 7 bases, with 7 bases sitting between them. The CDR3 totals 12 residues. The CDR3 reads CASSFPNSPLHF. For the CDR3, the DNA is TGTGCCAGCAGCTTTCCGAATTCACCCCTCCACTTT.

This clonotype has just a few counts. This chain uses TRBV4-3 with TRBJ2-6, with D perhaps assigned TRBD1 or TRBD2 (5 bases each). Germline-derived CDR1 and CDR2 are LGHNA and YSLEER. The length of the CDR3 is 16 residues. Trimming removed 0 bases at V and 1 base at J, with 7 bases between. CDR3 amino acids: CASSQEGVSGANVLTF. The CDR3 nucleotides read TGCGCCAGCAGCCAAGAGGGGGTATCTGGGGCCAACGTCCTGACTTTC.

This clonotype has a handful of counts. The chain carries TRBV7-2 and TRBJ2-7; tentatively, D is TRBD1 or TRBD2 (5 bases each). V was cut by 3 bases and J by 5 bases, with 23 bases left in between. CDR1 SGHTA and CDR2 FQGNSA come from the germline V gene. The CDR3 consists of 17 residues. CDR3 in amino acids: CASSFIVFVGDGNEQYF. The CDR3 DNA follows: TGTGCCAGCAGCTTCATTGTTTTTGTGGGGGACGGCAACGAGCAGTACTTC.

This clonotype was seen many times. The genes are TRBV10-3 and TRBJ1-3, with 8 bases matching TRBD1. The CDR3 runs to 18 residues. Looked up from germline, CDR1 is ENHRY and CDR2 is SYGVKD. V dropped 3 bases and J dropped 2; count of bases not matched to a gene: 12. CDR3 nucleotides: TGTGCCATCAGTGACCCTGGAGAAGGGACAGGAGCTGGAAACACCATATATTTT. This sequence encodes CAISDPGEGTGAGNTIYF.

This clonotype has at least ten counts. The chain carries TRBV6-5 and TRBJ1-5; TRBD1 agrees at 9 bases. CDR3 length: 14 residues. V trimming: 6 bases; J trimming: 4 bases; junction bases outside the gene matches: 4. The germline CDR1 and CDR2 sequences are MNHEY and SVGAGI. In DNA form, the CDR3 reads TGTGCCAGCAGCAAGACAGGGGGGAATCAGCCCCAGCATTTT. Translated, it gives CASSKTGGNQPQHF.

This clonotype was observed at least ten times. This chain links TRBV9 with TRBJ2-2; D ambiguous. This CDR3 contains 13 residues. Germline loops: CDR1 SGDLS, CDR2 YYNGEE. V shed 1 base and J shed 7 bases, with 8 bases lying between them. The CDR3 spells CASSVWLVGELFF. CDR3 in DNA: TGTGCCAGCAGCGTATGGTTGGTCGGGGAGCTGTTTTTT.

V gene TRBV20-1 combines with J gene TRBJ2-7; TRBD1 aligns across 7 bases. The J call may not be correct, given that the DNA end is closer to TRBJ2-1. The CDR3 runs to 11 residues. Germline CDR1 DFQATT, CDR2 SNEGSKA (reference sequence). For the CDR3, the DNA is TGCAGTGCCACCCCAGGGGGTAAACAGTTCTTC. Translated, it gives CSATPGGKQFF.

This chain links TRBV20-1 with TRBJ2-2; 9 nucleotides line up with TRBD2. V lost 5 bases to trimming and J lost 1 base; unmatched junction nucleotides: 2. The CDR3 has 14 amino acids. In germline, CDR1 is DFQATT, CDR2 SNEGSKA (reference sequence). CDR3 region: CSASAGGNTGELFF. In nucleotides, the CDR3 is TGCAGTGCTTCAGCGGGGGGGAACACCGGGGAGCTGTTTTTT.

This clonotype has a count of ten or more. The chain employs TRBV7-9 and TRBJ1-1; D is ambiguous. Germline V lookup: CDR1 SEHNR, CDR2 FQNEAQ (reference sequence). V lost 5 bases, J lost 0 bases, and 13 bases lay in between. The CDR3 is 15 amino acids. CDR3 protein: CASSPRSRVNTEAFF. Written as DNA, the CDR3 is TGTGCCAGCAGCCCCCGATCGCGGGTGAACACTGAAGCTTTCTTT.

J is TRBJ1-2 and V is TRBV15; TRBD1 aligns across 8 bases. The J segment lost 2 bases and the V segment lost 3 bases, leaving 2 bases of the junction unmatched. The CDR3 runs 14 residues. Germline loops: CDR1 LNHNV, CDR2 YYDKDF (reference sequence). CDR3 protein: CATSRDRANYGYTF. CDR3 nucleotides: TGTGCCACCAGCAGGGACAGGGCAAACTATGGCTACACCTTC. The full variable domain, rest sourced from reference TRBV15 and TRBJ1-2, is DAMVIQNPRYQVTQFGKPVTLSCSQTLNHNVMYWYQQKSSQAPKLLFHYYDKDFNNEADTPDNFQSRRPNTSFCFLDIRSPGLGDTAMYLCATSRDRANYGYTFGSGTRLTVV.

Notes on this clonotype: One base away lies a much larger clone, so this may be a sequencing read error. The chain links TRBV7-2 to TRBJ2-5; D unresolved. V dropped 7 bases and J dropped 5 bases, with 11 bases sitting between them. The CDR3 has 12 residues. Germline assignment: CDR1 SGHTA and CDR2 FQGNSA. CDR3 in DNA: TGTGCCAGCAACGGAACCAGGGAGACCCAGTACTTC. It is translated as CASNGTRETQYF.

This clonotype has a count of ten or more. CDR3: CASNIGTENTEAFF. Written as DNA, the CDR3 is TGTGCCAGCAACATCGGGACCGAGAACACTGAAGCTTTCTTT. The V and J genes are TRBV7-9 and TRBJ1-1, with D possibly being TRBD1 (5 bases). Looked up from germline, CDR1 is SEHNR and CDR2 is FQNEAQ (reference sequence). This CDR3 spans 14 amino acids. Trimming stripped 7 bases from V and 1 base from J, with 13 bases between. Variable domain in full (rest from reference TRBV7-9 and TRBJ1-1): DTGVSQNPRHKITKRGQNVTFRCDPISEHNRLYWYRQTLGQGPEFLTYFQNEAQLEKSRLLSDRFSAERPKGSFSTLEIQRTEQGDSAMYLCASNIGTENTEAFFGQGTRLTVV.

In this sample, this clonotype turned up once. The missing conserved phenylalanine or tryptophan at the end of this CDR3 makes a read error likely. The chain joins TRBV7-9 to TRBJ2-5; a weak D match, TRBD1 (6 bases). The germline V and J ends were trimmed by 4 bases and 1 base, with 22 bases remaining between them. The CDR3 runs 18 residues. Looked up from germline, CDR1 is SEHNR and CDR2 is FQNEAQ (reference sequence). CDR3 sequence reads: CASSSKKHDRLLQETQYS. The CDR3 coding sequence is TGTGCCAGCAGCTCCAAGAAGCACGACAGGCTCCTCCAAGAGACCCAGTACTCC.

The chain is built from TRBV28 and TRBJ1-1; no reliable D call. V was cut by 8 bases and J by 0 bases, with 13 bases left in between. Looked up from germline, CDR1 is MDHEN and CDR2 is SYDVKM. The CDR3 covers 14 residues. CDR3 sequence (DNA): TGTGCCAGCGGGTTAGGTGGGGTGAACACTGAAGCTTTCTTT. The encoded protein is CASGLGGVNTEAFF. Looking up the rest from reference TRBV28 and TRBJ1-1 gives the full variable domain: DVKVTQSSRYLVKRTGEKVFLECVQDMDHENMFWYRQDPGLGLRLIYFSYDVKMKEKGDIPEGYSVSREKKERFSLILESASTNQTSMYLCASGLGGVNTEAFFGQGTRLTVV.

The chain employs TRBV2 and TRBJ2-7; TRBD2 agrees at 7 bases. The last part of the DNA fits TRBJ2-1 better; the J call may be wrong. CDR1 is SNHLY, CDR2 FYNNEI, per germline. The length of the CDR3 is 15 residues. The CDR3 loop reads CASSTGLVSRYEQFF. DNA for the CDR3: TGTGCCAGCAGCACCGGACTAGTCAGCAGGTATGAGCAGTTCTTC.

This clonotype was seen many times. The CDR3 nucleotides are TGTGCCAGTAGTCCCTCCCATGGCTCGAGACCCCAGCATTTT. Translated, it gives CASSPSHGSRPQHF. V usage is TRBV19 and J usage is TRBJ1-5; D unclear. The CDR3 contains 14 residues. Germline loops: CDR1 LNHDA, CDR2 SQIVND (reference sequence). With 5 bases removed from V and 10 bases from J, the gap between germline ends came to 18 bases.

The gene calls are TRBV19 and TRBJ1-1; 8 nucleotides match TRBD1. Germline CDR1 reads LNHDA; CDR2 reads SQIVND (reference sequence). V shed 5 bases, J shed 0 bases, and the junction held 5 bases outside the gene matches. CDR3 length: 15 amino acids. In nucleotides, the CDR3 is TGTGCCAGTAGTCCGACAGGGGCCATGAACACTGAAGCTTTCTTT. Its translation: CASSPTGAMNTEAFF.

A note on this clonotype: Mismatch with germline at one junction end may stem from a read error. V gene TRBV4-1 combines with J gene TRBJ2-7; the match to TRBD1 covers 7 bases. Germline-derived CDR1 and CDR2 are MGHRA and YSYEKL. The CDR3 runs to 13 residues. This CDR3 reads CASSPRQGYEQCF. The CDR3, as DNA: TGCGCCAGCAGCCCGAGACAGGGCTACGAGCAGTGCTTC.

Many counts were recorded for this clonotype. At one end, the junction sequence differs from germline, possibly due to a read error. The V and J genes are TRBV6-5 and TRBJ1-4, with no clear D. The CDR3 totals 11 residues. Germline CDR1 MNHEY, CDR2 SVGAGI. CDR3 coding DNA: TGTGCCAGCAGTTACGGTCCCAACGAGATTTTT. It encodes CASSYGPNEIF.

The chain joins TRBV6-5 to TRBJ1-2; the D is unclear. The germline V and J ends were trimmed by 0 bases and 9 bases, with 11 bases remaining between them. This CDR3 region has 13 residues. Germline V lookup: CDR1 MNHEY, CDR2 SVGAGI. CDR3 loop: CASSYSIISSYTF. The CDR3 nucleotides are TGTGCCAGCAGTTACTCGATCATCTCAAGCTACACCTTC.

This clonotype was found a few times. The chain combines TRBV6-4 with TRBJ2-6; D call uncertain. The CDR3 has 16 residues. Per the germline V gene, CDR1 is MRHNA and CDR2 is SNTAGT. V lost 2 bases, J lost 1 base, and 9 bases lay in between. CDR3 amino acids: CASSDRTQSGANVLTF. The CDR3 nucleotides read TGTGCCAGCAGTGACAGGACCCAATCTGGGGCCAACGTCCTGACTTTC.